This T cell receptor (beta chain) was identified in a study of cytomegalovirus exposure and HLA in healthy donors. Losses at the gene ends were 3 bases for V and 4 bases for J; bases not matched to a gene: 9. CDR3 size: 15 residues. Germline values: CDR1 SGHRS, CDR2 YFSETQ. Vbeta (60) and Jbeta (13) primers were used in the PCR. This table comes from immunoSEQ multiplex PCR, and its TCRdb copy is limited to in-frame clones, with some not included. The sample lists 95,000 or so clones, approximately 81% occurring once. Healthy bone marrow donors made up the cohort. The genes are TRBV5-1 and TRBJ2-7; 8 bases are a match to TRBD1. This TCR came from a woman aged 70-85 years in good health and CMV-seropositive. The sequencing sample was made of PBMCs. Here the CDR3 DNA reads TGCGCCAGCAGCTACCAGACAGGGGCACTTTACGAGCAGTACTTC. Its protein is CASSYQTGALYEQYF. Filled out from reference TRBV5-1 and TRBJ2-7, the complete variable domain reads KAGVTQTPRYLIKTRGQQVTLSCSPISGHRSVSWYQQTPGQGLQFLFEYFSETQRNKGNFPGRFSGRQFSNSRSEMNVSTLELGDSALYLCASSYQTGALYEQYFGPGTRLTVT.